The 18 T cell receptor beta chains listed next were all sequenced from one sample in a study of shared clonotypes between healthy human individuals. Generated by immunoSEQ multiplex PCR, the TCRdb table keeps only in-frame clones and is missing some. The sample consists of over a million clones, more than 60% of them appearing once. The specimen was memory CD4+ T cells sorted from blood. Described subset: CD45RA-negative fraction. The receptors were gathered from a man between 18 and 35 years old in good health.

This rearrangement joins TRBV18 to TRBJ2-7; no clear D gene. This CDR3 spans 14 amino acids. The V end was cut by 0 bases, the J end by 2 bases, with 8 bases between. The V gene's germline CDR1 is KGHSH and CDR2 LQKENI. CDR3 residues: CASSPPVFPYEQYF. The CDR3 DNA reads TGTGCCAGCTCACCACCGGTCTTCCCCTACGAGCAGTACTTC.

The rearrangement links TRBV2 to TRBJ2-1; D perhaps matches TRBD1 (5 bases). The V gene lost 6 bases and the J gene lost 9 bases, with 9 bases spanning the gap. This CDR3 contains 11 residues. The V gene's germline CDR1 is SNHLY and CDR2 FYNNEI. In nucleotides, the CDR3 is TGTGCCAGCAGCTTTAGGGGTGAGCAGTTCTTC. This gives the protein CASSFRGEQFF.

In regard to this clone: Just one base apart from a much larger clone, this may be a read error. Other DNA sequences in this specimen translate into the identical CDR3. J is TRBJ2-7 and V is TRBV5-6, with D unclear. Germline V lookup: CDR1 SGHDT, CDR2 YYEEEE. The CDR3 loop spans 11 amino acids. V was clipped by 2 bases and J by 5 bases, with 5 bases between them. DNA of the CDR3: TGTGCCAGCAGCTTATACAACGAGCAGTACTTC. This codes for CASSLYNEQYF.

In regard to this clone: The same CDR3 arises from other DNA sequences in this sample as well. This chain links TRBV2 with TRBJ1-2; D remains ambiguous. Germline CDR1 and CDR2: SNHLY and FYNNEI. This CDR3 has 12 amino acids. Trimming removed 5 bases from V and 0 bases from J, with 4 bases in between. CDR3 nucleotide sequence: TGTGCCAGCAGTACAGCTAACTATGGCTACACCTTC. Encoded protein: CASSTANYGYTF.

The V gene is TRBV5-1, the J gene TRBJ2-5, with 7 bases lining up with TRBD2. Germline V gene sequence: CDR1 SGHRS, CDR2 YFSETQ. V lost 0 bases, J lost 4 bases, and 9 bases stayed unmatched. This CDR3 contains 16 residues. CDR3 sequence: CASSLEAGVKGETQYF. The CDR3, as DNA: TGCGCCAGCAGCTTGGAGGCGGGAGTAAAGGGAGAGACCCAGTACTTC.

The CDR3 bases are TGCAGCGTTGACTTTCAGGCTAAGAACACTGAAGCTTTCTTT. Residues: CSVDFQAKNTEAFF. The chain is built from TRBV29-1 and TRBJ1-1; D gene ambiguous. Trimming took 3 bases from V and 1 from J, leaving 12 bases between them. The CDR3 is made up of 14 amino acids. Germline V CDR1 and CDR2: SQVTM, ANQGSEA.

V and J are TRBV18 and TRBJ1-5; D ambiguous. The germline CDR1 and CDR2 sequences are KGHSH and LQKENI. Trimming left V 3 bases short and J 12 bases short, with 18 bases between. The CDR3 has 14 amino acids. The CDR3 loop is CASSPSPGKDLQHF. The CDR3 DNA follows: TGTGCCAGCTCACCCAGTCCAGGAAAGGATCTCCAGCATTTT.

This clone was observed a handful of times. Additional DNA sequences in this sample encode the identical CDR3. CDR3 coding DNA: TGCGCCAGCAGCCTCGTTGCGGGGTCTGGAAACACCATATATTTT. The encoded protein is CASSLVAGSGNTIYF. The chain recombines TRBV5-1 with TRBJ1-3; no clear D gene. The CDR3 is 15 residues long. Germline V gives CDR1 SGHRS, CDR2 YFSETQ. Between the trimmed V and J ends, which lost 4 bases and 1 base, there was a span of 12 bases.

V gene TRBV19 combines with J gene TRBJ2-7; 7 bases fit TRBD1. V was pared by 4 bases and J by 2 bases, with 5 bases of the junction left unmatched. Germline CDR1 and CDR2: LNHDA and SQIVND (reference sequence). This CDR3 region has 14 residues. In DNA, the CDR3 is TGTGCCAGTAGTAGAAGGGACAGAGCCTACGAGCAGTACTTC. This translates into CASSRRDRAYEQYF.

The rearrangement joins TRBV7-2 to TRBJ2-3; 8 positions match TRBD2. The J segment lost 4 bases and the V segment lost 6 bases, leaving 6 bases of the junction unmatched. This CDR3 spans 14 amino acids. CDR1 SGHTA and CDR2 FQGNSA come from the germline V gene. Here the CDR3 reads CASRPGTSADTQYF. In nucleotides, the CDR3 is TGTGCCAGCAGACCCGGGACTAGTGCAGATACGCAGTATTTT.

This chain joins TRBV5-1 and TRBJ1-6; D gene unclear. Trimming took off 2 bases at V and 7 bases at J, with 10 bases between the two ends. This CDR3 is 14 amino acids long. CDR1 and CDR2 (germline): SGHRS, YFSETQ. CDR3 residues: CASSFYPPNSPLHF. CDR3 DNA sequence: TGCGCCAGCAGCTTTTACCCACCGAATTCACCCCTCCACTTT.

The V call is TRBV11-2, the J call TRBJ2-7; D is uncertain. The CDR3 totals 14 residues. Germline V gene data show CDR1 as SGHAT and CDR2 as FQNNGV. The germline V and J ends were trimmed by 0 bases and 2 bases, with 8 bases remaining between them. The CDR3 protein is CASSLEGSTYEQYF. CDR3 DNA: TGTGCCAGCAGCTTAGAGGGCAGTACCTACGAGCAGTACTTC. The full variable domain, its missing parts supplied by reference TRBV11-2 and TRBJ2-7, is EAGVAQSPRYKIIEKRQSVAFWCNPISGHATLYWYQQILGQGPKLLIQFQNNGVVDDSQLPKDRFSAERLKGVDSTLKIQPAKLEDSAVYLCASSLEGSTYEQYFGPGTRLTVT.

In the case of this clone: This may come from a read error, since a much larger clone is one base off. This chain connects TRBV6-6 to TRBJ1-6; 9 bases match TRBD1. Germline CDR1 is MNHNY and CDR2 is SVGAGI (reference sequence). The CDR3 has 14 residues. V lost 6 bases and J lost 7; bases outside the gene matches: 4. The CDR3 DNA is TGTGCCAGCAGCGAGGGACAGGGCAATTCACCCCTCCACTTT. Residues: CASSEGQGNSPLHF.

This chain links TRBV6-1 with TRBJ2-2; 9 bases are shared with TRBD1. J gave up 5 bases and V 6 bases, and 7 bases lay outside the gene matches. This CDR3 spans 15 amino acids. The V gene's germline CDR1 is MNHNS and CDR2 SASEGT. CDR3 sequence: CASRGQGEGTGELFF. Written as DNA, the CDR3 is TGTGCCAGCAGGGGACAGGGAGAGGGGACCGGGGAGCTGTTTTTT.

The chain links TRBV7-8 to TRBJ1-1, with D perhaps TRBD1 (5 bases). Germline CDR1 and CDR2: SGHVS and FQNEAQ. The V end lost 1 base, the J end lost 5 bases, and 14 bases lay between the germline ends. CDR3 length: 15 amino acids. CDR3 sequence (DNA): TGTGCCAGCAGCTTAGATCTTAGGGGAAGAACTGAAGCTTTCTTT. Translating gives CASSLDLRGRTEAFF.

This chain uses TRBV10-1 with TRBJ2-1, with D hard to call. CDR3 length: 14 residues. Germline assignment: CDR1 WNHNN and CDR2 SYGVQD (reference sequence). The ends were cut back, 3 bases at V and 6 bases at J, with 12 bases in the middle. CDR3 coding DNA: TGCGCCAGCAGTGAAACGAGCATCGGCAATGAGCAGTTCTTC. Protein: CASSETSIGNEQFF.

This clone was recorded a few times. This chain links TRBV5-4 with TRBJ1-4; D is unclear. V was shortened by 3 bases and J by 8 bases, with 8 bases between the two germline ends. CDR1 is SGHNT, CDR2 YYREEE, per germline (reference sequence). This CDR3 contains 12 residues. CDR3 region: CASSYGEEKLFF. The DNA for the CDR3 is TGTGCCAGCAGCTATGGGGAGGAAAAACTGTTTTTT.

This chain links TRBV4-1 with TRBJ2-7; TRBD2 agrees at 8 bases. V gave up 0 bases and J gave up 1 base; unmatched junction bases: 8. The CDR3 spans 17 residues. CDR1 and CDR2 from the germline V gene are MGHRA and YSYEKL. The CDR3 here is CASSQDRGAGDSYEQYF. The CDR3 bases are TGCGCCAGCAGCCAAGATCGTGGAGCGGGGGATTCCTACGAGCAGTACTTC.